The following is a T cell receptor beta chain sequence with its context. Its antigen is unidentified. This sample was included in a study of radiotherapy plus CTLA-4 blockade in lung cancer. Study-level background: Around 18% of enrolled patients responded objectively, and 25% to 40% had disease control.

Study observations and caveats: An expansion of tumor-derived TCR clones occurred in blood after radiotherapy plus ipilimumab. In blood, early T cell clone dynamics reportedly predicted response best, together with interferon-beta.

Repertoires were generated with immunoSEQ multiplex PCR, while TCRdb's copy carries only in-frame clones and drops some. Found here are some 110,000 clones, around 75% of them singletons; the top ten hold roughly 5%. CDR3 length: 15 residues. Germline values: CDR1 SNHLY, CDR2 FYNNEI. V was cut by 9 bases and J by 4 bases, with 20 bases left in between. The rearrangement uses TRBV2 and TRBJ2-3; TRBD2 might be the D (6 bases). Source: peripheral blood, taken from a patient treated with radiotherapy plus ipilimumab. The origin of this receptor is a human donor with non-small cell lung cancer who had a partial response to radiotherapy plus ipilimumab. This CDR3 is CASLPSAGSADTQYF. The CDR3 DNA reads as TGTGCCAGTTTGCCGTCCGCGGGGAGCGCAGATACGCAGTATTTT.